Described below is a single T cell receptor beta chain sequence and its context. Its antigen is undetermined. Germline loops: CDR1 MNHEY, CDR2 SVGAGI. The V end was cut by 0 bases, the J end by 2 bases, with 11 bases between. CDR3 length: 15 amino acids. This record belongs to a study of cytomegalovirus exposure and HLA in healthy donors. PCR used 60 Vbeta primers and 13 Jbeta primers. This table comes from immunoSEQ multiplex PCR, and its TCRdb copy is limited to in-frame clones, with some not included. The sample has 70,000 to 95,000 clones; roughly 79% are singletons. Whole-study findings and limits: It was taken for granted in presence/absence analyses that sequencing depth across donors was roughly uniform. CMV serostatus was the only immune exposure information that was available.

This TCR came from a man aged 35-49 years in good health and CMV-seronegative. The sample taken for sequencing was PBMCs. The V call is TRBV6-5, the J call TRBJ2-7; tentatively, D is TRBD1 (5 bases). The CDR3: CASSYSGQGTYEQYF. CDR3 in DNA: TGTGCCAGCAGTTACTCGGGTCAGGGAACCTACGAGCAGTACTTC.